This TCR beta chain was sequenced for a study of long-term antiretroviral therapy in people with HIV. In the study overall: Collection of the earliest samples took place about a decade ahead of the 2015 immediate-ART recommendation.

Assay version v3.0 of immunoSEQ was used, and it was run at survey level. Only in-frame clones appear in the TCRdb table, and some are missing; sequencing was by immunoSEQ multiplex PCR. The data show some 17,000 clones, around four fifths seen once. V lost 2 bases and J 8 bases, leaving 12 bases between the germline ends. From germline, CDR1 is MDHEN and CDR2 SYDVKM. This CDR3 contains 13 residues. This clone was seen a handful of times. The receptor's source is a man younger than 45 with HIV. The chain links TRBV28 to TRBJ1-2; tentatively, D is TRBD1 (5 bases). This material consisted of unsorted PBMCs, taken about 2.1 years before starting antiretroviral therapy. For the CDR3, the DNA is TGTGCCAGCAGTTTAGTGGGACCCAGGGGCTACACCTTC. It encodes CASSLVGPRGYTF.